Below, one T cell receptor (beta chain) is given with its context. V was trimmed by 1 base and J by 4 bases, leaving 13 bases between them. Germline V lookup: CDR1 LNHDA, CDR2 SQIVND (reference sequence). The CDR3 sequence is 15 residues long. TCRdb's table, derived via immunoSEQ multiplex PCR, lists solely in-frame clones and lacks some. The sample has 210,000 or so clones, about 87% seen once; the top ten hold more than 3%. The record originates from a study of blood T cell repertoires in COVID-19. The chain uses TRBV19 and TRBJ2-5, with a tentative D call TRBD2 (7 bases). Sequences were obtained from PBMCs or T cells enriched from blood (not recorded which). The clonotype was recovered from a woman aged 30 to 39 who had been exposed to COVID-19. CDR3 bases: TGTGCCAGTAGTATAGCGCAGGGGAGGGGAGAGACCCAGTACTTC. It encodes CASSIAQGRGETQYF.